This TCR beta chain was identified during a study of T cells in Graves' hyperthyroidism and ophthalmopathy. Across the whole study: Specimen type is peripheral blood, collected at initial diagnosis prior to any treatment.

This clonotype was detected only a few times. Its antigen is unidentified. Clinicians diagnosed patients from clinical symptoms, serum thyroxine and TRAb, thyroid ultrasound and orbital computed tomography. Trimming stripped 2 bases from V and 0 bases from J, with 11 bases between. The CDR3 extends over 17 amino acids. Per the germline V gene, CDR1 is SGHTA and CDR2 is FQGNSA. Study observations and caveats: For ophthalmopathy, model prediction preceded onset by a median about 6 months.

The investigators amplified TCR beta CDR3 regions from RNA transcripts. With the HTBI primer set, the TCR CDR3 went through a first round of RT-PCR. TCRdb recomputed calls from the multiplex PCR reads with MiXCR, one row per CDR3 protein. The data contain hundreds of thousands of distinct CDR3 sequences, around 16% of them singletons. What was sequenced was blood. The chain joins TRBV7-2 to TRBJ1-6; no firm D call. The receptor was isolated from a woman aged 40 to 55 with Graves' ophthalmopathy. The DNA of the CDR3 is TGTGCCAGCAGCTTAAGCGCAGCGAGCTCCTATAATTCACCCCTCCACTTT. It specifies CASSLSAASSYNSPLHF.